This entry concerns a single TCR beta chain. Generated by immunoSEQ multiplex PCR, the TCRdb table keeps only in-frame clones and is missing some. This table has about 120,000 clones, roughly 77% appearing once. This sample stems from a study of radiotherapy plus CTLA-4 blockade in lung cancer. Ipilimumab-mediated CTLA-4 blockade plus focal radiation was given to patients having chemo-refractory metastatic non-small-cell lung cancer. The source is a human donor with non-small cell lung cancer that progressed on radiotherapy plus ipilimumab. Some clones in this sample may be carry-over from other donors' samples. Sequences were derived from peripheral blood, sampled from a patient treated with radiotherapy plus ipilimumab.

CDR3 sequence (DNA): TGCGCCAGCAGCCCCGCGGCCATACAGGGTCGGGGGGTTGAAAAACTGTTTTTT. Translation: CASSPAAIQGRGVEKLFF. J is TRBJ1-4 and V is TRBV4-1; maybe TRBD1 (6 bases). V lost 4 bases and J lost 7, with 25 bases in between. Germline V gene sequence: CDR1 MGHRA, CDR2 YSYEKL. The CDR3 has 18 residues.